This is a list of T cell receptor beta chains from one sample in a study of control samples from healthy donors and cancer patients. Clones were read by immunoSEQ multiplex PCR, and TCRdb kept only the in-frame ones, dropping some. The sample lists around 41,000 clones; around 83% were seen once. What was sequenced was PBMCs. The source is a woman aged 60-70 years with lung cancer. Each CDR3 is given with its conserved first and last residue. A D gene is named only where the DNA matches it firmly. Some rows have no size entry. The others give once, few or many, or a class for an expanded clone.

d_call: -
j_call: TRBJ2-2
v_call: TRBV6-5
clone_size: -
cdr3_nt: TGTGCCAGCAGTTACGAGGGTCAGAAGCTGTTTTTT
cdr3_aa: CASSYEGQKLFF

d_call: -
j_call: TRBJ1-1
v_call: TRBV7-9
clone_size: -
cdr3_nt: TGTGCCAGCCTACAAGAGAACACTGAAGCTTTCTTT
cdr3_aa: CASLQENTEAFF

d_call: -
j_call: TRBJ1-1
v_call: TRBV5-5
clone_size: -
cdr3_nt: TGTGCCAGCAGCTTGGGTTGGGGCAAGGGCACTGAAGCTTTCTTT
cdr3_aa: CASSLGWGKGTEAFF

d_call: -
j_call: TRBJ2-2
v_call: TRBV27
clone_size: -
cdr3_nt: TGTGCCACCGTGCGGGGCCCGAACACCGGGGAGCTGTTTTTT
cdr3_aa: CATVRGPNTGELFF

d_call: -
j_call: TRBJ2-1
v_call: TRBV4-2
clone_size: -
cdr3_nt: TGTGCCAGCAGCCAAGATAGGGATGAGCAGTTCTTC
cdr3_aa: CASSQDRDEQFF

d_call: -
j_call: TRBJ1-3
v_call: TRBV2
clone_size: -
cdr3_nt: TGTGCCAGCAGTTCGGACGGGAACTCTGGAAACACCATATATTTT
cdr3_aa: CASSSDGNSGNTIYF

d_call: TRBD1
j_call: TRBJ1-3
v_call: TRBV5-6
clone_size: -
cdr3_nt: TGTGCCAGCCGTGACAGGGGTTCCGGAAACACCATATATTTT
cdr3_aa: CASRDRGSGNTIYF

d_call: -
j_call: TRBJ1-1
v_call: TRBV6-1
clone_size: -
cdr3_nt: TGTGCCAGCAGTGACCTGGCGAACACTGAAGCTTTCTTT
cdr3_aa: CASSDLANTEAFF

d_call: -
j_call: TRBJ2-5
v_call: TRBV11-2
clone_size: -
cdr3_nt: TGTGCCAGCAGCTCGATGGAACTGGAGACCCAGTACTTC
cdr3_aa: CASSSMELETQYF

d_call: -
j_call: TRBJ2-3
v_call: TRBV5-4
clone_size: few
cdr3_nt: TGTGCCAGCAGCTTTCGGGGGGCGGGGTTCACAGATACGCAGTATTTT
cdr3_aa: CASSFRGAGFTDTQYF

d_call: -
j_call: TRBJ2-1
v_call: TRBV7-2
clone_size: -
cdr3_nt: TGTGCCCATGGGGTTCGGCATGAGCAGTTCTTC
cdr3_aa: CAHGVRHEQFF

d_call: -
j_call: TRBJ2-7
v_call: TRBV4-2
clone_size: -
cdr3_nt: TGTGCCAGCAGCCAAGATAGGGGTACGAGGTCCTACGAGCAGTACTTC
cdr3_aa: CASSQDRGTRSYEQYF

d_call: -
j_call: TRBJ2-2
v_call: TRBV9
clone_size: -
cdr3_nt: TGTGCCAGCAGTCGAGGTGATGGGGCCGGGGAGCTGTTTTTT
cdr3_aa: CASSRGDGAGELFF

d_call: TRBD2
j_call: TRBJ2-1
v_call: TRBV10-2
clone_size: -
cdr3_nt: TGCGCCAGCAGTGACCTAGCGGGAATGTTTGCTCTTTACAATGAGCAGTTCTTC
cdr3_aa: CASSDLAGMFALYNEQFF

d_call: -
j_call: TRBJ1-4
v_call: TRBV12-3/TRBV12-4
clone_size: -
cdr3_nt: TGTGCCAGCAGAACAGGGACCTATGAAAAACTGTTTTTT
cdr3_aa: CASRTGTYEKLFF

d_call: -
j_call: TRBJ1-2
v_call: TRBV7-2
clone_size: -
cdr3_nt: TGTGCCAGCAGCCCACGGGACATGGGGGGCTACACCTTC
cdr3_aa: CASSPRDMGGYTF

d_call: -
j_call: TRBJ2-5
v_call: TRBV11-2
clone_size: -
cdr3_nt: TGTGCCAGCAGCTTAGAAGGGGGGCCCTTGGGTGGGACCCAGTACTTC
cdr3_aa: CASSLEGGPLGGTQYF

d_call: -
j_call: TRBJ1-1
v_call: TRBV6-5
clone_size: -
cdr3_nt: TGTGCCAGCAGTTACGAGAACACTGAAGCTTTCTTT
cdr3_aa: CASSYENTEAFF

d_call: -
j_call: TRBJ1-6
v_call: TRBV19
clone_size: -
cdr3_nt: TGTGCCAGTAGAAAGGACTCCTATAATTCACCCCTCCACTTT
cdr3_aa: CASRKDSYNSPLHF

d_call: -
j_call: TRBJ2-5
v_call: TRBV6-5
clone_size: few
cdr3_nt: TGTGCCAGCAGTTACCAGGGGGGCCAAGAGACCCAGTACTTC
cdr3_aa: CASSYQGGQETQYF

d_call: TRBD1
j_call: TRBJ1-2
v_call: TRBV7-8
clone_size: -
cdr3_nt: TGTGCCAGCAGCTTAGGCGGCAGGGGGTCTGGCCCCACCTTC
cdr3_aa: CASSLGGRGSGPTF

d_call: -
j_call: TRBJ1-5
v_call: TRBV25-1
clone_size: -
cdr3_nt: TGTGCCAGCAGTGCAGCCGGGGACTTCAATCAGCCCCAGCATTTT
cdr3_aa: CASSAAGDFNQPQHF

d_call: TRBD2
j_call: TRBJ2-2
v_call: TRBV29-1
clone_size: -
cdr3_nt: TGCAGCGTTTTCAGTGGATTTGTAGCGGGAGGGAACACCGGGGAGCTGTTTTTT
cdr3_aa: CSVFSGFVAGGNTGELFF

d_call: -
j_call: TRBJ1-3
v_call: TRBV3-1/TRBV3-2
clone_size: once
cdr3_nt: TGTGCCAGCAGCGGGGGACATCGAAACACCATATATTTT
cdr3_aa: CASSGGHRNTIYF

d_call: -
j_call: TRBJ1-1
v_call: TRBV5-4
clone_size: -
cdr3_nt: TGTGCCAGCAGCTTGGCTGGGGGGCTAAACACTGAAGCTTTCTTT
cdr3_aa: CASSLAGGLNTEAFF

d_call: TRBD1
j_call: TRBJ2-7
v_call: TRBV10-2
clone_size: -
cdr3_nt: TGCGCCACCTCCGGGACAGATTACGAGCAGTACTTC
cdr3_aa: CATSGTDYEQYF

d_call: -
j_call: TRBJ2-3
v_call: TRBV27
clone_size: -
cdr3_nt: TGTGCCAGCAGGTGGGGGGCCCCAGGCACAGATACGCAGTATTTT
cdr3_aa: CASRWGAPGTDTQYF

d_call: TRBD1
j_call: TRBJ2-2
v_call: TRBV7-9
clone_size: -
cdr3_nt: TGTGCCAGCACCGGACAGGGTTGGTCCGGGGAGCTGTTTTTT
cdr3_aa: CASTGQGWSGELFF

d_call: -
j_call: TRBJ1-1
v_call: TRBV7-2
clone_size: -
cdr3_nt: TGTGCCAGCAGCTTACAGGTGCTGAACACTGAAGCTTTCTTT
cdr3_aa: CASSLQVLNTEAFF

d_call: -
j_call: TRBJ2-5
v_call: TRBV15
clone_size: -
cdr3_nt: TGTGCCACCAGCAGCCTAAATTCGGGAGAGACCCAGTACTTC
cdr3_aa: CATSSLNSGETQYF

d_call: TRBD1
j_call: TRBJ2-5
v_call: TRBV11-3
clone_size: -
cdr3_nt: TGTGCCAGCAGCGCAGCGACAGGGGTGGAGACCCAGTACTTC
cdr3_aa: CASSAATGVETQYF

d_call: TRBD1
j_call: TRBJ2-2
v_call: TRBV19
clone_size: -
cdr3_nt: TGTGCCAGTAGTCCGGGACAGGGATTTCCGGAGCTGTTTTTT
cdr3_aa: CASSPGQGFPELFF

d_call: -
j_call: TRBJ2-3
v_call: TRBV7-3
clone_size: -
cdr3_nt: TGTGCCAGCAGCTTAGAAAGCAGATCCACAGATACGCAGTATTTT
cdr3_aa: CASSLESRSTDTQYF

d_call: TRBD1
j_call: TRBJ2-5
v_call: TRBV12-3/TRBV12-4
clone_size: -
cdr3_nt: TGTGCCAGCACTTTCTCTGAGGGGGCGATCCAGTACTTC
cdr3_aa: CASTFSEGAIQYF

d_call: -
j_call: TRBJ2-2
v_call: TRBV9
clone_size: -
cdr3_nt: TGTGCCAGCAGCCCGGACCTTCTCGGGATCACCGGGGAGCTGTTTTTT
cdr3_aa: CASSPDLLGITGELFF

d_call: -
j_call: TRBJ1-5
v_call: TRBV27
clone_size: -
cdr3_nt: TGTGCCAGCAAGGTTACGCCCCAGCATTTT
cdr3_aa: CASKVTPQHF

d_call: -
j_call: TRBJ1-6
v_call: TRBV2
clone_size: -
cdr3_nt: TGTGCCAGCAGTGATCAGGATAATTCACCCCTCCACTTT
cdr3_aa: CASSDQDNSPLHF

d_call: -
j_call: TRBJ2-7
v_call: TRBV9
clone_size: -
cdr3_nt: TGTGCCAGCAGCGTAGGGGGAGGTGGTACGAAGCAGTACTTC
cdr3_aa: CASSVGGGGTKQYF

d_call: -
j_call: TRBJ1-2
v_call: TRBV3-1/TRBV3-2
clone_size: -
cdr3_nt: TGTGCCAGCAGAACCGGGGGCGGGGGCTATGGCTACACCTTC
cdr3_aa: CASRTGGGGYGYTF

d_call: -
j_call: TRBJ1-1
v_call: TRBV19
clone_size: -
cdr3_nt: TGTGCCAGTAGTCCCAACCCCGGGTTCCTGAACACTGAAGCTTTCTTT
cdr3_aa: CASSPNPGFLNTEAFF

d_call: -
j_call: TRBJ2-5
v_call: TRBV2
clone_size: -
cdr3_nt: TGTGCCTCCCATTCGGAGAGGTTCTCACAAGAGACCCAGTACTTC
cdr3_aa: CASHSERFSQETQYF

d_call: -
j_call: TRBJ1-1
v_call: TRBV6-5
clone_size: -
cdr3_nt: TGTGCCAGCAGTTACTCAAAGGCAGGAAGCACTGAAGCTTTCTTT
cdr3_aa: CASSYSKAGSTEAFF

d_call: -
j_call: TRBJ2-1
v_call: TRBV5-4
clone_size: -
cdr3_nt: TGTGCCAGCCGCCCCGGGACTCTGTACAATGAGCAGTTCTTC
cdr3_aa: CASRPGTLYNEQFF

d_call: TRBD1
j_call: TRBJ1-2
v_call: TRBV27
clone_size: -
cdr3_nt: TGTGCCAGCAGGACAGGGTACTATGGCTACACCTTC
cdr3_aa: CASRTGYYGYTF

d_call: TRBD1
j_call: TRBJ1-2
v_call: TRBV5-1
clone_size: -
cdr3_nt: TGCGCCAGCAGCTCGGACAGGGGAACTGGCTACACCTTC
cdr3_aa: CASSSDRGTGYTF

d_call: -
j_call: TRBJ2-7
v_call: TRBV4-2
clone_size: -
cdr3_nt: TGTGCCAGCAGCCGGGGGGCCGTCTCCTACGAGCAGTACTTC
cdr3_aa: CASSRGAVSYEQYF

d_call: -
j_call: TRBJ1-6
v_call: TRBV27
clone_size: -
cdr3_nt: TGTGCCAGCAGTTTAATGGCGCCCCACAGCCTAAGACATTCACCCCTCCACTTT
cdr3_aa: CASSLMAPHSLRHSPLHF

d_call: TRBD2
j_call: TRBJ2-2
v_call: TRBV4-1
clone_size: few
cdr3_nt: TGCGCCAGCAGCCGAACTAGCGGCGCGAACACCGGGGAGCTGTTTTTT
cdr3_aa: CASSRTSGANTGELFF

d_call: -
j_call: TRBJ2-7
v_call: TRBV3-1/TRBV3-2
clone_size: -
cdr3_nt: TGTGCCAGCAGCCAAGCCGTTGCAAGTTCAGGGAACGTATACGAGCAGTACTTC
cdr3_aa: CASSQAVASSGNVYEQYF

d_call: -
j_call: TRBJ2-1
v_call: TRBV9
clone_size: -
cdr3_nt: TGTGCCAGCAGCGTTTTACTCGCTACCAATGAGCAGTTCTTC
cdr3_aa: CASSVLLATNEQFF

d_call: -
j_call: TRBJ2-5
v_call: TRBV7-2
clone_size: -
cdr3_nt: TGTGCCAGCAGCTTTTCCGTATACTTACAGTACTTC
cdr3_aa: CASSFSVYLQYF

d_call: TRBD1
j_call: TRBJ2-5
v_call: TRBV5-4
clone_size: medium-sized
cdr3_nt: TGTGCCAGCAGCCTGGACAGGGAGACCCAGTACTTC
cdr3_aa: CASSLDRETQYF

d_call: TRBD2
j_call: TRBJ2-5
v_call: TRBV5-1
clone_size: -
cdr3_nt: TGCGCCAGCAGCTACTCTAGCGGGGGGCAGGAGACCCAGTACTTC
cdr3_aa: CASSYSSGGQETQYF